This TCR beta chain is drawn from a study of naive and memory T cell subsets. This clonotype was seen only a few times. Antigen specificity is unknown. The CDR3 contains 13 residues. The V and J ends lost 5 bases and 6 bases, in that order; junction bases with no gene match: 7. The germline V gene encodes CDR1 DFQATT and CDR2 SNEGSKA (reference sequence). Notes on the study in general: Gini index rose across naive, CM, EM and EMRA in CD4 and CD8. Naive repertoires, especially CD8, held a few larger clonotypes, possibly memory cells re-expressing CD45RA.

Cells stained for CD3, CD4, CD8, CD45RA and CD27 were sorted into four subsets. An equimolar mix of two oligonucleotides served as the beta constant-region primer for TRBC1 and TRBC2. The ligated cDNA underwent four PCR rounds using SP2 and nested alpha and beta constant-region primers. TCRdb reanalysed the UMI-ligation and nested PCR reads using MiXCR and keeps one entry per CDR3 protein. The table records roughly 150,000 distinct CDR3 sequences, 22% of them present only once. The receptor was derived from a human donor in good health. The source material was naive CD4+ T cells from blood. The V call is TRBV20-1, the J call TRBJ1-5; 7 bases align to TRBD1. CDR3 amino acids: CSALVDRAQPQHF. CDR3 coding DNA: TGCAGTGCTCTGGTCGACAGGGCTCAGCCCCAGCATTTT.